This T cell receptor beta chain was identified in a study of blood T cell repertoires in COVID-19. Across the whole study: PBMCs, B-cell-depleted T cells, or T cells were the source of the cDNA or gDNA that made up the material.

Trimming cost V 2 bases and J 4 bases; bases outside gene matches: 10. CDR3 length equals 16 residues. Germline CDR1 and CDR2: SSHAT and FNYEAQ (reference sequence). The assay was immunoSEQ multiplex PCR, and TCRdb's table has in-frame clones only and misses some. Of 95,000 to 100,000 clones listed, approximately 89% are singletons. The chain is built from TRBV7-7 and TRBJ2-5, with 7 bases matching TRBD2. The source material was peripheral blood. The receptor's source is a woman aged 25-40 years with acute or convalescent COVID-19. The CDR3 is CASSLNGSPGGETQYF. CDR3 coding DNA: TGTGCCAGCAGCTTAAACGGGTCCCCGGGGGGAGAGACCCAGTACTTC.